This T cell receptor (beta chain) came from a study of blood T cells in healthy people across ages. Germline V gives CDR1 MNHEY, CDR2 SVGEGT. There are 15 residues in the CDR3. V was shortened by 5 bases and J by 0 bases, with 11 bases between the two germline ends. For the second PCR, which ran for roughly 7 to 11 cycles, a sample-barcoded 5' primer and a J-beta primer mix were used. Via MiXCR, TCRdb re-called the 5' RACE reads, giving one row per CDR3 protein. The table has some 560,000 distinct CDR3 sequences, approximately 26% seen once. These data were likewise used in another study, on T cells of mothers and their children.

The chain links TRBV6-2 or TRBV6-3 to TRBJ2-1; D might be TRBD2 (6 bases). Sample: blood. The receptor comes from a boy between 2 and 10 years old in good health. DNA for the CDR3: TGTGCCAGCAGTCAACTAGCAACCTCCTACAATGAGCAGTTCTTC. Its translation: CASSQLATSYNEQFF.